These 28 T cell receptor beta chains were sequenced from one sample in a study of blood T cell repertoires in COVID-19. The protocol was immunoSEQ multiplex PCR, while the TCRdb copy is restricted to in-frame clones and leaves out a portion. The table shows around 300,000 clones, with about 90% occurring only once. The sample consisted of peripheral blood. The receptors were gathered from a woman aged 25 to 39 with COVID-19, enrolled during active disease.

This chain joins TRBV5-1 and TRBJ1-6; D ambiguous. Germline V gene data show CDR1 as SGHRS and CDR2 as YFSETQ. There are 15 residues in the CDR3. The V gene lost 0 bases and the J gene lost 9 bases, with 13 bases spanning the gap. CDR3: CASSLAVDLVSPLHF. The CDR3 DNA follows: TGCGCCAGCAGCTTGGCCGTAGATTTGGTTTCACCCCTCCACTTT.

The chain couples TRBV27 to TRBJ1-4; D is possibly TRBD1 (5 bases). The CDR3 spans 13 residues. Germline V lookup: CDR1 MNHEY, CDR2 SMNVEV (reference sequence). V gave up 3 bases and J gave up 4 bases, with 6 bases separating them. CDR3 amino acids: CASSLQGNEKLFF. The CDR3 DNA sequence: TGTGCCAGCAGTTTGCAGGGTAATGAAAAACTGTTTTTT.

DNA of the CDR3: TGCGCCAGCAGCTTGGCGGGACTAGCGGGAAAGGGCTCCTACAATGAGCAGTTCTTC. This codes for CASSLAGLAGKGSYNEQFF. The rearrangement uses TRBV5-1 and TRBJ2-1; 13 bases are a match to TRBD2. V shed 0 bases and J 0 bases; nucleotides not matched to a gene: 6. Germline V gene data show CDR1 as SGHRS and CDR2 as YFSETQ. This CDR3 contains 19 residues.

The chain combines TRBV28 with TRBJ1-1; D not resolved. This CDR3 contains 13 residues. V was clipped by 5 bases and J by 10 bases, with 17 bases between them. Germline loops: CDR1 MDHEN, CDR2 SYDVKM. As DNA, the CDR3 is TGTGCCAGCAGTCCCCTGGGCCTGCCCGGAGCTTTCTTT. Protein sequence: CASSPLGLPGAFF.

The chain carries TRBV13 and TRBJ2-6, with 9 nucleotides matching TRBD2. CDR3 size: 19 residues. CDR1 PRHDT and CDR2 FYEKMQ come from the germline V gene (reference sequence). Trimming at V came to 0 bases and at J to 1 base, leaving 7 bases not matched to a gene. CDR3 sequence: CASSLGRLAGESGANVLTF. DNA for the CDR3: TGTGCCAGCAGCTTAGGCCGTTTAGCGGGAGAGTCTGGGGCCAACGTCCTGACTTTC.

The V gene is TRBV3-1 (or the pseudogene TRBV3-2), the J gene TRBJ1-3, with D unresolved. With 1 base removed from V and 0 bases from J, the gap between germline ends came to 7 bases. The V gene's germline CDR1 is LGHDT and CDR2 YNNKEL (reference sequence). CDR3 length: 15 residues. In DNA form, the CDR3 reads TGTGCCAGCAGCCAAGGAGGTTACTCTGGAAACACCATATATTTT. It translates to CASSQGGYSGNTIYF.

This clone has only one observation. The CDR3 loop is CAMRKGAIAGEGNEQFF. The CDR3 DNA reads as TGTGCCATGCGGAAAGGAGCCATAGCGGGAGAGGGAAATGAGCAGTTCTTC. The chain carries TRBV10-3 and TRBJ2-1; TRBD2 aligns across 9 bases. This CDR3 is 17 amino acids long. Per germline, CDR1 ENHRY and CDR2 SYGVKD. J lost 7 bases, V lost 9 bases, and 19 bases had no gene match.

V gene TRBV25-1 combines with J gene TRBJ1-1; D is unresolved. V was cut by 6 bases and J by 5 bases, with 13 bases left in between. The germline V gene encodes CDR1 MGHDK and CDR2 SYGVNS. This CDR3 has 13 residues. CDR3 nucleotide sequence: TGTGCCAGCAGGGCCCCCCATTCGACTGAAGCTTTCTTT. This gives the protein CASRAPHSTEAFF.

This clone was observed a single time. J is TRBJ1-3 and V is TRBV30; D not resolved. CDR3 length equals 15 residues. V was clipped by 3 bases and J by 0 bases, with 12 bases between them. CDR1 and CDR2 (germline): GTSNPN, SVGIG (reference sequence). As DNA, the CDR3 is TGTGCCTGGAGCAAGATCAGAAGCTCTGGAAACACCATATATTTT. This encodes CAWSKIRSSGNTIYF.

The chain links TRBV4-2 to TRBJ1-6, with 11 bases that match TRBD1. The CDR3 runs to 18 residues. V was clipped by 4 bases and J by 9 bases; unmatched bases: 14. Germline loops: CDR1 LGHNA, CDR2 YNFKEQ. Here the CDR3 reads CASSPLNVGGQGASPLHF. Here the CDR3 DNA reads TGTGCCAGCAGCCCGTTGAATGTCGGAGGACAGGGGGCTTCACCCCTCCACTTT.

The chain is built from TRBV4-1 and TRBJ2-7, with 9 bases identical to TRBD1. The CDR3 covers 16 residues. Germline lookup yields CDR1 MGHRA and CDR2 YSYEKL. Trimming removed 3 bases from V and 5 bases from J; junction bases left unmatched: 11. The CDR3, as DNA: TGCGCCAGCAGCCAGAACCGGGACAGGGATTCCGACGAGCAGTACTTC. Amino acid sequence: CASSQNRDRDSDEQYF.

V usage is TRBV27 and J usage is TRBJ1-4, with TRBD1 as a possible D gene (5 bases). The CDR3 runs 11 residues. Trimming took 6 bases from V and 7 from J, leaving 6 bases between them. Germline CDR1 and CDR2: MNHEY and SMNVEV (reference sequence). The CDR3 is CASRGGEKLFF. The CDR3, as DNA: TGTGCCAGCAGGGGGGGTGAAAAACTGTTTTTT.

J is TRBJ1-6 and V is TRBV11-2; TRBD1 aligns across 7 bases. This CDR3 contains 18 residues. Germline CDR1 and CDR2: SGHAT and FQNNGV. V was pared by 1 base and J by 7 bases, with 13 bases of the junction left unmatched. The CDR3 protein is CASSLAPYGQVPNSPLHF. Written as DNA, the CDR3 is TGTGCCAGCAGCTTAGCCCCCTACGGACAGGTCCCCAATTCACCCCTCCACTTT.

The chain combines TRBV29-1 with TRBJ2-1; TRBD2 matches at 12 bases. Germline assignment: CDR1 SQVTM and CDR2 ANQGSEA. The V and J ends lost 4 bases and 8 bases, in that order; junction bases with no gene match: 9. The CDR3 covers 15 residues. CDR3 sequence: CSVGARLAGDHEQFF. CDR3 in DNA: TGCAGCGTTGGAGCACGACTAGCGGGAGACCATGAGCAGTTCTTC.

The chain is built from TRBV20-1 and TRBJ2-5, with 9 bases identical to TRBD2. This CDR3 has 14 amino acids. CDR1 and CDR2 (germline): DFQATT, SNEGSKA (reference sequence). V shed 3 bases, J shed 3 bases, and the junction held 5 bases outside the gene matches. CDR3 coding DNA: TGCAGTGCTAGTTCGGTAGCGGGAGAAGAGACCCAGTACTTC. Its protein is CSASSVAGEETQYF.

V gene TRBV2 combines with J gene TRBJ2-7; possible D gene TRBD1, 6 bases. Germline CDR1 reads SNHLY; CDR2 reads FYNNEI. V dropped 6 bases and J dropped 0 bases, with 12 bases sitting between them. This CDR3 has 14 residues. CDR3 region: CASRAGAISYEQYF. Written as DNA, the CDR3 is TGTGCCAGCAGAGCAGGGGCTATCTCCTACGAGCAGTACTTC.

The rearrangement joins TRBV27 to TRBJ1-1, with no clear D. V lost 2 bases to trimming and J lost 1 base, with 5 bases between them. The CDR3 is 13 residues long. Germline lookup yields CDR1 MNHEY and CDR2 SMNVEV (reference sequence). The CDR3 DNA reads TGTGCCAGCAGTTTAGGCCCGAACACTGAAGCTTTCTTT. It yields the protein CASSLGPNTEAFF.

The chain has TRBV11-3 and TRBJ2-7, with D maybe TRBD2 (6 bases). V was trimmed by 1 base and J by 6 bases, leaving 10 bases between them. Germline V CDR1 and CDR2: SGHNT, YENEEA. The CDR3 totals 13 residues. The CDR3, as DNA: TGTGCCAGCAGCTTAGGGGGGACTGGCGAGCAGTACTTC. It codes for CASSLGGTGEQYF.

DNA of the CDR3: TGTGCCAGCAGCTTGGATCGGCAGGGTTATGGCTACACCTTC. Encoded protein: CASSLDRQGYGYTF. This chain uses TRBV5-4 with TRBJ1-2, with D tentatively TRBD1 (5 bases). The CDR3 is 14 amino acids. Per germline, CDR1 SGHNT and CDR2 YYREEE (reference sequence). The V end was cut by 0 bases, the J end by 5 bases, with 11 bases between.

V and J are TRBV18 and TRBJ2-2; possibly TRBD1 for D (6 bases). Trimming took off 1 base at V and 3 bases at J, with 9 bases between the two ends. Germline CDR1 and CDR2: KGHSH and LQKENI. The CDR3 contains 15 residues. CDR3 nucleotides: TGTGCCAGCTCACCACTACAGGGTGACACCGGGGAGCTGTTTTTT. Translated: CASSPLQGDTGELFF.

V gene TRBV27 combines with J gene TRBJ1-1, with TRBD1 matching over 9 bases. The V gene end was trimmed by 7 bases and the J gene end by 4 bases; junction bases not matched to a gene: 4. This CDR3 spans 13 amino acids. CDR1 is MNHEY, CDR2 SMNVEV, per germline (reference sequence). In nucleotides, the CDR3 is TGTGCCAGCAATCCGGGACAGGGCACTGAAGCTTTCTTT. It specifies CASNPGQGTEAFF.

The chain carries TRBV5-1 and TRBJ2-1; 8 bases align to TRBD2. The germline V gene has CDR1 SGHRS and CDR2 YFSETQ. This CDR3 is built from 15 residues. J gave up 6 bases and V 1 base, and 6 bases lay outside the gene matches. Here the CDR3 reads CASSLLAGPVNEQFF. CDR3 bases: TGCGCCAGCAGCTTGTTAGCGGGGCCGGTCAATGAGCAGTTCTTC.

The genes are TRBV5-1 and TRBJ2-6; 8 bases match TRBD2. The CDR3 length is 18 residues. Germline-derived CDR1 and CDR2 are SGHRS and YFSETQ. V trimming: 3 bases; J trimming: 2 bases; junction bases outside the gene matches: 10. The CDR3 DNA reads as TGCGCCAGCAGCTCGGATAGACTAGCGTCAGCTGGGGCCAACGTCCTGACTTTC. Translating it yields CASSSDRLASAGANVLTF.

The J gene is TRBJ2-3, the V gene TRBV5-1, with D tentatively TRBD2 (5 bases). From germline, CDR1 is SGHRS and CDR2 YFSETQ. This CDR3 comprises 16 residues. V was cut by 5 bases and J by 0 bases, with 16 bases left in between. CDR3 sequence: CASRTGWARSTDTQYF. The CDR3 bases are TGCGCCAGCAGAACGGGGTGGGCGAGAAGCACAGATACGCAGTATTTT. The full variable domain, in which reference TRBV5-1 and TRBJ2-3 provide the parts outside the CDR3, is KAGVTQTPRYLIKTRGQQVTLSCSPISGHRSVSWYQQTPGQGLQFLFEYFSETQRNKGNFPGRFSGRQFSNSRSEMNVSTLELGDSALYLCASRTGWARSTDTQYFGPGTRLTVL.

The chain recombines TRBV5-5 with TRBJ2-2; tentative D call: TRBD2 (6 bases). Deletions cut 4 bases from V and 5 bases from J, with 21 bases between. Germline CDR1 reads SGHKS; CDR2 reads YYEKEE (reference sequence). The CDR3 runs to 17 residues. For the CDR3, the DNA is TGTGCCAGCAGCAGGGCCGGGGCGGAGGCGGGGACCGGGGAGCTGTTTTTT. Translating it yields CASSRAGAEAGTGELFF.

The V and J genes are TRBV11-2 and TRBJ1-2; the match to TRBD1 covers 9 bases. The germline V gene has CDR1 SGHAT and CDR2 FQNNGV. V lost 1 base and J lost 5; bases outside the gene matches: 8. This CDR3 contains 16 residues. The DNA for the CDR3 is TGTGCCAGCAGCTTAGGCAAGCGGACAGGGGATTATGGCTACACCTTC. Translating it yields CASSLGKRTGDYGYTF.

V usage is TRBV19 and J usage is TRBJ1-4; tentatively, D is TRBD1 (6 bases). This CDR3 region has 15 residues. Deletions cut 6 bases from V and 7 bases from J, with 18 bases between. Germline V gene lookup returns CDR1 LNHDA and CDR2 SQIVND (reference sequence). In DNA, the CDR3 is TGTGCCAGTAGCCTGCTTTTGGGGGCGAGTGAAAAACTGTTTTTT. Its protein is CASSLLLGASEKLFF.

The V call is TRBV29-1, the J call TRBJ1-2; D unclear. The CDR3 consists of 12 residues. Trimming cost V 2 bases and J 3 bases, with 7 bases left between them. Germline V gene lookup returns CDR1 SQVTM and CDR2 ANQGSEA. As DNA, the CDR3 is TGCAGCGTTGAACAACAGCACTATGGCTACACCTTC. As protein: CSVEQQHYGYTF.